The rows below give T cell receptor beta chains drawn from one sample of a study of T cell responses to AZD1222 COVID-19 vaccine. Repertoires were generated with immunoSEQ multiplex PCR, while TCRdb's copy carries only in-frame clones and drops some. The sample includes about 170,000 clones, around nine tenths of them seen just once. The sample here was peripheral blood, taken on day 0 of AZD1222 vaccination. Every receptor here comes from an adult in good health. Each CDR3 is given with its conserved first and last residue. The size field is filled for only some rows; it gives once, few, many or a size class.

J gene	clone size	CDR3 length	V gene	CDR3 protein
TRBJ1-1	.	15	TRBV10-2	CASWDRGRSNTEAFF
TRBJ1-2	once	15	TRBV19	CASIESQGRNYGYTF
TRBJ2-1	.	17	TRBV5-4	CASSSDLTSGGYNEQFF
TRBJ1-1	few	15	TRBV2	CASSGGQKADTEAFF
TRBJ2-3	once	15	TRBV5-1	CASSFGTSGGDTQYF
TRBJ2-1	once	16	TRBV6-6	CASSYDGGHSYNEQFF
TRBJ1-2	once	14	TRBV4-1	CASSPSDGIYGYTF
TRBJ1-5	.	13	TRBV12-3/TRBV12-4	CASRGMEGQPQHF
TRBJ1-2	.	15	TRBV2	CASRIQGTANYGYTF
TRBJ2-1	.	16	TRBV29-1	CSVERTSPSSYNEQFF
TRBJ1-1	.	15	TRBV5-1	CASSLYDPGDTEAFF
TRBJ1-1	.	13	TRBV7-3	CASSWTVNTEAFF
TRBJ1-6	.	12	TRBV6-6	CASSSPRSPLHF
TRBJ1-3	.	15	TRBV2	CASTGGQLSGNTIYF
TRBJ1-5	.	15	TRBV2	CASILDTPRAQPQHF
TRBJ1-5	.	12	TRBV19	CASSQMDQPQHF
TRBJ1-3	many	16	TRBV3-1/TRBV3-2	CASSQGVGDGGNTIYF
TRBJ2-1	once	11	TRBV12-3/TRBV12-4	CASSLYSEQFF
TRBJ1-1	.	16	TRBV5-1	CASSLGTGSWDTEAFF
TRBJ1-3	.	15	TRBV5-4	CASSLTTLGGGTIYF
TRBJ1-5	.	16	TRBV19	CASSIPHAISNQPQHF
TRBJ1-1	.	14	TRBV28	CASSLRGQGAGAFF
TRBJ2-3	.	16	TRBV5-5	CASSLVRGSSTDTQYF
TRBJ2-5	.	14	TRBV9	CASSPGLAGGSGYF
TRBJ2-1	.	16	TRBV30	CAWSAIRLAGGNEQFF
TRBJ2-7	.	11	TRBV20-1	CSARLAEGEYF
TRBJ1-1	.	15	TRBV7-8	CASSDPPGRNTEAFF
TRBJ1-1	.	16	TRBV4-1	CASSQDHRDRPPEAFF
TRBJ1-3	.	17	TRBV7-9	CASSLAGTGGSGNTIYF
TRBJ2-2	.	16	TRBV14	CASSQEAGVWAGELFF
TRBJ1-4	.	12	TRBV28	CASSRDFRKLFF
TRBJ2-5	.	16	TRBV18	CASSPVHDTRQETQYF
TRBJ1-1	.	16	TRBV3-1/TRBV3-2	CASSQVRTARNTEAFF
TRBJ1-4	.	13	TRBV6-1	CASSEQGGGKLFF
TRBJ1-2	.	13	TRBV28	CASSLDWGYGYTF
TRBJ1-1	once	13	TRBV10-1	CASRVSTNTEAFF
TRBJ2-3	.	13	TRBV7-3	CASSARSADTQYF
TRBJ1-3	.	14	TRBV27	CASSPMHSGNTIYF
TRBJ2-7	.	14	TRBV24-1	CASGPGRPPYEQYF
TRBJ1-3	.	14	TRBV5-1	CASSTGTGANTIYF
TRBJ1-2	.	15	TRBV28	CASSFSQGALYGYTF
TRBJ2-3	.	14	TRBV7-9	CASSLEDGTDTQYF
TRBJ1-1	.	15	TRBV28	CASSSIDSPNTEAFF
TRBJ1-4	.	12	TRBV7-9	CASSSGQGWMFF
TRBJ1-5	.	13	TRBV7-2	CASSSRGDQPQHF
TRBJ1-2	.	13	TRBV2	CASSEQEGLGYTF
TRBJ2-7	.	13	TRBV12-3/TRBV12-4	CASNSRGDYEQYF
TRBJ1-5	.	15	TRBV11-2	CASSLGQGSNQPQHF
TRBJ2-7	.	13	TRBV5-1	CASSRQGRREQYF
TRBJ2-2	.	14	TRBV5-1	CASSSGLNTGELFF
TRBJ1-3	.	16	TRBV6-6	CASRPSTGYSGNTIYF
TRBJ2-7	.	12	TRBV27	CASGTGAYEQYF
TRBJ2-7	few	14	TRBV11-2	CASSLGTGNYEQYF
TRBJ2-2	.	14	TRBV18	CASSPRQDTGELFF
TRBJ1-4	once	15	TRBV4-3	CASSRGRLGSEKLFF
TRBJ1-1	.	12	TRBV11-2	CASSLDATEAFF
TRBJ2-5	.	14	TRBV5-1	CASSLAGTRETQYF
TRBJ2-1	.	18	TRBV19	CASKDVYSQGLSHNEQFF